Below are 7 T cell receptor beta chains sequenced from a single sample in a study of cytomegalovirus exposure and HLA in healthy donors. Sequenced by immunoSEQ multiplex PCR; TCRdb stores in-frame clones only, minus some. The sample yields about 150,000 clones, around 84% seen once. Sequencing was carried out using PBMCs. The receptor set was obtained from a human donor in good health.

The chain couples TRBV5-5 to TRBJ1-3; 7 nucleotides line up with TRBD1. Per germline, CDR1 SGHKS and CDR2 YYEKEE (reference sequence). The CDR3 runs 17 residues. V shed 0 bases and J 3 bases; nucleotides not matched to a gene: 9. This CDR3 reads CASSLEGGWIYGNTIYF. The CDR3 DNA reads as TGTGCCAGCAGCTTGGAAGGGGGCTGGATTTATGGAAACACCATATATTTT.

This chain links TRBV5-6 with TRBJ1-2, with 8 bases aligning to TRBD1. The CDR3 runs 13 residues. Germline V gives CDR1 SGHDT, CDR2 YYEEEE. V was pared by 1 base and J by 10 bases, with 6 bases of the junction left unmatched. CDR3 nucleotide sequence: TGTGCCAGCAGCTTGCTGAGACAGGGGAACTACACCTTC. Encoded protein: CASSLLRQGNYTF.

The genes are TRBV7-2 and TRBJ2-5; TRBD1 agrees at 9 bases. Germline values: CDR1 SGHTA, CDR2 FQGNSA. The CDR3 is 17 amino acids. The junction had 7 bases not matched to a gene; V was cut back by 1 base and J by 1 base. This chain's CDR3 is CASSLEDRGSFQETQYF. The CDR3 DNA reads TGTGCCAGCAGCTTAGAGGACAGGGGATCCTTCCAAGAGACCCAGTACTTC.

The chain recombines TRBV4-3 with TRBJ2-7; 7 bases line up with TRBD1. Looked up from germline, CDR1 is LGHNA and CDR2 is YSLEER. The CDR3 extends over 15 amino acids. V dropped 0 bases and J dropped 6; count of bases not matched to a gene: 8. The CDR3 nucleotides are TGCGCCAGCAGCCAAGATGTCTCAGGGGGTTTCGAGCAGTACTTC. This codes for CASSQDVSGGFEQYF.

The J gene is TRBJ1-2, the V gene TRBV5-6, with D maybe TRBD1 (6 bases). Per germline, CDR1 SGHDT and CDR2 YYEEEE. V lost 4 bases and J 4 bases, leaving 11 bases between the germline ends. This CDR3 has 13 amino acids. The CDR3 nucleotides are TGTGCCAGCAGCCCCGGACAGATCTATGGCTACACCTTC. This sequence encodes CASSPGQIYGYTF.

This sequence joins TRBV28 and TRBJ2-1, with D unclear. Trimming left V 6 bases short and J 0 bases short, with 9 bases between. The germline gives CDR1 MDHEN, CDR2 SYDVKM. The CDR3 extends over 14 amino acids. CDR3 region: CASSLPSSYNEQFF. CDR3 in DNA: TGTGCCAGCAGCCTCCCGAGCTCCTACAATGAGCAGTTCTTC.

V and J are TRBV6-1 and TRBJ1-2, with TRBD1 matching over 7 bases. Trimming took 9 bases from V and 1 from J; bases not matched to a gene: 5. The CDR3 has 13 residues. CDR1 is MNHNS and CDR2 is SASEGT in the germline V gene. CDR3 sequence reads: CASKAGGNYGYTF. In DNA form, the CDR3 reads TGTGCCAGTAAGGCAGGGGGTAACTATGGCTACACCTTC.